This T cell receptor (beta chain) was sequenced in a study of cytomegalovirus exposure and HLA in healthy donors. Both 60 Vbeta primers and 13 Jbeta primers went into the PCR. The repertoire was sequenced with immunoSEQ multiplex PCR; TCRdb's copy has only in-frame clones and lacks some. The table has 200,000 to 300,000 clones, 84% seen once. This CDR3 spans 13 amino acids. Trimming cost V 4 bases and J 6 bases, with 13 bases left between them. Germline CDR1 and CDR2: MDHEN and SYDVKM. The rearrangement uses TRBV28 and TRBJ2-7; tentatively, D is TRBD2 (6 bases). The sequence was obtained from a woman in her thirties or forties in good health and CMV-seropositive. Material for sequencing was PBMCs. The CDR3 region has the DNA TGTGCCAGCAGTTGGGGACTCTCTCGCGAGCAGTACTTC. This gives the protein CASSWGLSREQYF. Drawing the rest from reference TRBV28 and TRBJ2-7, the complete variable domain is DVKVTQSSRYLVKRTGEKVFLECVQDMDHENMFWYRQDPGLGLRLIYFSYDVKMKEKGDIPEGYSVSREKKERFSLILESASTNQTSMYLCASSWGLSREQYFGPGTRLTVT.